This T cell receptor (beta chain) comes out of a study of blood T cell repertoires in COVID-19. The wider study: Sites across the United States, Italy and Spain contributed samples from acute and convalescent COVID-19. PBMCs, B-cell-depleted T cells, or T cells were the source of the cDNA or gDNA that made up the material.

The method was immunoSEQ multiplex PCR; TCRdb's version includes in-frame clones alone and lacks a portion of them. The sample holds 150,000 to 200,000 clones, about nine tenths seen once. Germline V gives CDR1 SGHNT, CDR2 YYREEE (reference sequence). The CDR3 extends over 14 amino acids. Trimming removed 0 bases from V and 6 bases from J, with 9 bases in between. This chain uses TRBV5-4 with TRBJ2-2, with D uncertain. Sequenced sample: peripheral blood. This TCR was sampled from a woman in her sixties or seventies with acute or convalescent COVID-19. The CDR3 protein is CASSLEAWAGELFF. CDR3 sequence (DNA): TGTGCCAGCAGCTTGGAAGCGTGGGCCGGGGAGCTGTTTTTT. The full variable domain, with the rest looked up from reference TRBV5-4 and TRBJ2-2, is ETGVTQSPTHLIKTRGQQVTLRCSSQSGHNTVSWYQQALGQGPQFIFQYYREEENGRGNFPPRFSGLQFPNYSSELNVNALELDDSALYLCASSLEAWAGELFFGEGSRLTVL.